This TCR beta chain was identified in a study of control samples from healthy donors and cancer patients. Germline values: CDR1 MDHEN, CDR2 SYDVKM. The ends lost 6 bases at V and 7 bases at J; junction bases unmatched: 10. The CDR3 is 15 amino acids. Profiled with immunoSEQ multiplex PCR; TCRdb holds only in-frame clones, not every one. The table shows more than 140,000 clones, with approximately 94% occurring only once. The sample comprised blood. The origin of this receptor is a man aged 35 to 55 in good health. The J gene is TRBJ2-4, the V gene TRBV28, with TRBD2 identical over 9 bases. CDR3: CASRGREGDFNIQYF. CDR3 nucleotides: TGTGCCAGCAGGGGGCGGGAGGGCGATTTCAACATTCAGTACTTC.